One sample yielded the 29 T cell receptor beta chains listed below, sequenced in a study of blood T cells in healthy people across ages. A J-beta primer mix and a sample-barcoded 5' primer were used in a second PCR of roughly 6 to 11 cycles. TCRdb analysed the 5' RACE reads with MiXCR anew, one entry per CDR3 protein. The data show about a million distinct CDR3 sequences, with 40% to 60% seen just once and around an eighth held by the top ten. The sample comprised blood. The receptor source for this set is a man aged 30 to 39 in good health.

V usage is TRBV5-8 and J usage is TRBJ2-5; TRBD1 matches 8 bases. The end of the DNA fits TRBJ2-7 better, so the J call may be wrong. The CDR3 runs to 13 residues. CDR1 SGHTS and CDR2 YDEGEE come from the germline V gene. CDR3 region: CASSTRDRSEQYF. The CDR3 DNA reads as TGTGCCAGCAGCACCCGGGACAGGAGCGAGCAGTACTTC.

V and J are TRBV24-1 and TRBJ2-5; 15 bases fit TRBD2. Germline assignment: CDR1 KGHDR and CDR2 SFDVKD. This CDR3 contains 17 residues. V lost 4 bases, J lost 5 bases, and 7 bases stayed unmatched. The CDR3 coding sequence is TGTGCCACCAGTGACACCGGGACTAGCGGGGGGCTCGAGACCCAGTACTTC. This sequence encodes CATSDTGTSGGLETQYF.

This clonotype was found a few times. V gene TRBV20-1 combines with J gene TRBJ1-5; D is ambiguous. The CDR3 runs 12 residues. Germline V gives CDR1 DFQATT, CDR2 SNEGSKA (reference sequence). Trimming removed 5 bases from V and 7 bases from J, with 12 bases in between. The CDR3 spells CSALRPGQPQHF. The CDR3 DNA sequence: TGCAGTGCTTTACGACCGGGGCAGCCCCAGCATTTT.

This CDR3 is CASSSRGFRTEAFF. The DNA of the CDR3 is TGTGCCAGCAGTTCGAGGGGATTTCGCACTGAAGCTTTCTTT. This chain joins TRBV6-5 and TRBJ1-1, with TRBD1 as a possible D gene (5 bases). Per the germline V gene, CDR1 is MNHEY and CDR2 is SVGAGI. CDR3 length: 14 amino acids. The V gene lost 4 bases and the J gene lost 4 bases, with 13 bases spanning the gap.

Only a few counts were recorded for this clonotype. The chain joins TRBV28 to TRBJ1-4; a weak D match, TRBD1 (6 bases). V lost 6 bases and J 4 bases, leaving 18 bases between the germline ends. CDR3 length: 16 residues. Germline CDR1 MDHEN, CDR2 SYDVKM. The CDR3 DNA follows: TGTGCCAGCAGAGGGGGTCCCATGTTAGGTAATGAAAAACTGTTTTTT. Residues: CASRGGPMLGNEKLFF.

V and J are TRBV21-1 and TRBJ2-1; the table's D call TRBD1 went unverified against the DNA. TRBV21-1 is designated a pseudogene. The CDR3 has 17 residues. The CDR3 here is CASSKARWGANYNEQFF. The CDR3 DNA reads TGTGCCAGCAGCAAAGCCCGGTGGGGGGCTAACTACAATGAGCAGTTCTTC.

The gene calls are TRBV13 and TRBJ2-4; the match to TRBD2 covers 7 bases. The J call may be mistaken, given a closer DNA end match to TRBJ2-7. This CDR3 contains 12 residues. The V gene's germline CDR1 is PRHDT and CDR2 FYEKMQ (reference sequence). The CDR3 region is CASSPGTIEQYF. CDR3 DNA sequence: TGTGCCAGCAGCCCCGGGACTATCGAGCAGTACTTC.

About this clonotype: A clone one base away is much larger, so this may be a read error. The rearrangement uses TRBV27 and TRBJ2-7; no definite D call. CDR3 length: 15 residues. The germline V gene has CDR1 MNHEY and CDR2 SMNVEV (reference sequence). The DNA for the CDR3 is TGTGCCAGCAGGTTATCCCATGGCGGTAACTACGAGCAGTACTTC. This translates into CASRLSHGGNYEQYF.

The chain carries TRBV7-2 and TRBJ1-4, with D possibly being TRBD1 (6 bases). V lost 5 bases and J lost 7, with 17 bases in between. Germline loops: CDR1 SGHTA, CDR2 FQGNSA. The CDR3 spans 15 residues. The CDR3 DNA reads as TGTGCCAGCAGCAAGAACAGGGCATTGGGTGAAAAACTGTTTTTT. The encoded protein is CASSKNRALGEKLFF.

This sequence joins TRBV3-1 and TRBJ2-3; weak D call: TRBD2 (5 bases). Trimming shortened V by 0 bases and J by 9 bases, and 10 bases separated the two germline ends. Germline CDR1 is LGHDT and CDR2 is YNNKEL (reference sequence). This CDR3 has 13 amino acids. The CDR3 here is CASSQDSSGTQYF. CDR3 nucleotides: TGTGCCAGCAGCCAAGATTCATCGGGGACGCAGTATTTT.

The rearrangement joins TRBV7-9 to TRBJ2-7, with TRBD1 matching over 10 bases. The CDR3 extends over 17 amino acids. With 1 base clipped from V and 7 bases from J, the junction kept 13 bases outside the gene matches. Germline-derived CDR1 and CDR2 are SEHNR and FQNEAQ (reference sequence). As DNA, the CDR3 is TGTGCCAGCAGCTTAGACGATAGGGACAGGGGCGGGACGGAGCAGTACTTC. It specifies CASSLDDRDRGGTEQYF.

The V gene is TRBV4-1, the J gene TRBJ1-1, with D unclear. Germline values: CDR1 MGHRA, CDR2 YSYEKL. The CDR3 covers 12 residues. The V end was cut by 3 bases, the J end by 2 bases, with 4 bases between. CDR3 region: CASSHENTEAFF. The CDR3 DNA follows: TGCGCCAGCAGCCACGAAAACACTGAAGCTTTCTTT.

The table lists this clonotype with a few counts. This could be a read error, since a much larger clone is one nucleotide away. CDR3 loop: CASSSQWSNTDTQYF. The CDR3 DNA is TGTGCCAGCAGTTCCCAGTGGAGCAACACAGATACGCAGTATTTT. V is TRBV12-3 or TRBV12-4 and J is TRBJ2-3; no clear D gene. The CDR3 is 15 amino acids. The V and J ends lost 4 bases and 2 bases respectively, with 13 bases between them.

This clonotype was counted at least ten times. The V call is TRBV11-3, the J call TRBJ2-7; TRBD2 might be the D (6 bases). The CDR3 has 16 residues. The V gene's germline CDR1 is SGHNT and CDR2 YENEEA. V lost 5 bases and J 3 bases, leaving 20 bases between the germline ends. The CDR3 protein is CASSPPGGRRDYEQYF. The CDR3, as DNA: TGTGCCAGCAGCCCACCCGGGGGACGGCGAGACTACGAGCAGTACTTC.

The genes are TRBV5-1 and TRBJ2-3, with 10 nucleotides matching TRBD2. V shed 4 bases, J shed 3 bases, and the junction held 8 bases outside the gene matches. CDR3 length: 16 amino acids. The germline gives CDR1 SGHRS, CDR2 YFSETQ. As DNA, the CDR3 is TGCGCCAGCAGCGATGGCACTAGCGGGATTACAGATACGCAGTATTTT. This gives the protein CASSDGTSGITDTQYF.

V gene TRBV29-1 combines with J gene TRBJ2-5; 9 nucleotides match TRBD2. CDR1 and CDR2 (germline): SQVTM, ANQGSEA. This CDR3 spans 14 amino acids. J lost 1 base, V lost 1 base, and 1 base had no gene match. DNA for the CDR3: TGCAGCGTTGAAGCTAGCGGGGCCCAAGAGACCCAGTACTTC. This encodes CSVEASGAQETQYF.

The chain joins TRBV27 to TRBJ1-5; D is uncertain. There are 15 residues in the CDR3. CDR1 and CDR2 from the germline V gene are MNHEY and SMNVEV (reference sequence). With 4 bases removed from V and 2 bases from J, the gap between germline ends came to 12 bases. The CDR3 loop reads CASSSRSTGNQPQHF. DNA for the CDR3: TGTGCCAGCAGTTCCCGGAGCACGGGCAATCAGCCCCAGCATTTT.

The sample holds a few counts of this clonotype. The chain combines TRBV28 with TRBJ2-1, with D uncertain. The germline gives CDR1 MDHEN, CDR2 SYDVKM. The CDR3 length is 16 residues. V was cut by 3 bases and J by 0 bases, with 12 bases left in between. CDR3: CASSFRAGYSYNEQFF. DNA of the CDR3: TGTGCCAGCAGTTTTAGGGCAGGATACTCCTACAATGAGCAGTTCTTC.

The rearrangement joins TRBV24-1 to TRBJ2-1; TRBD2 matches at 10 bases. The germline gives CDR1 KGHDR, CDR2 SFDVKD. J was trimmed by 5 bases and V by 5 bases; bases with no gene match: 8. This CDR3 has 16 amino acids. DNA of the CDR3: TGTGCCACCAGTGCCAATCTAGCGGGGGCTGACAATGAGCAGTTCTTC. Protein sequence: CATSANLAGADNEQFF.

The chain joins TRBV11-2 to TRBJ2-4; TRBD2 might be the D (6 bases). The DNA end is more similar to TRBJ2-7, so the J call may be wrong. Germline V gene lookup returns CDR1 SGHAT and CDR2 FQNNGV. The CDR3 totals 15 residues. In nucleotides, the CDR3 is TGTGCCAGCAGCTTGGCGGGGCTGGGTGGATACGAGCAGTACTTC. Its translation: CASSLAGLGGYEQYF.

The chain has TRBV5-1 and TRBJ1-1; TRBD1 is a possible D gene (6 bases). Trimming removed 2 bases at V and 5 bases at J, with 19 bases between. Looked up from germline, CDR1 is SGHRS and CDR2 is YFSETQ. CDR3 size: 16 residues. The CDR3 region has the DNA TGCGCCAGCAGCTTCCAGCCGCCAGGGGCTGGGACTGAAGCTTTCTTT. Translation: CASSFQPPGAGTEAFF.

The rearrangement links TRBV12-3 or TRBV12-4 to TRBJ1-4; maybe TRBD1 (6 bases). This CDR3 is 14 amino acids long. V lost 3 bases, J lost 7 bases, and 12 bases lay in between. This chain's CDR3 is CASSFTGGVEKLFF. The DNA of the CDR3 is TGTGCCAGCAGTTTTACGGGGGGCGTTGAAAAACTGTTTTTT.

This clonotype appeared a few times. The chain is built from TRBV11-3 and TRBJ2-3; 9 nucleotides agree with TRBD1. V lost 3 bases to trimming and J lost 1 base; unmatched junction nucleotides: 2. Germline V CDR1 and CDR2: SGHNT, YENEEA. This CDR3 spans 15 amino acids. The CDR3 here is CASSFRTGGTDTQYF. Here the CDR3 DNA reads TGTGCCAGCAGCTTTAGGACAGGGGGCACAGATACGCAGTATTTT.

This sequence joins TRBV20-1 and TRBJ1-1; D remains unclear. Looked up from germline, CDR1 is DFQATT and CDR2 is SNEGSKA (reference sequence). V lost 2 bases and J 4 bases, leaving 11 bases between the germline ends. The CDR3 covers 13 residues. CDR3 loop: CSARTGEGTEAFF. CDR3 coding DNA: TGCAGTGCTAGAACCGGGGAAGGCACTGAAGCTTTCTTT.

This chain connects TRBV4-1 to TRBJ1-1, with D uncertain. This CDR3 region has 16 residues. Germline loops: CDR1 MGHRA, CDR2 YSYEKL. Deletions cut 3 bases from V and 4 bases from J, with 18 bases between. The CDR3 protein is CASSQSHDVEGTEAFF. The DNA of the CDR3 is TGCGCCAGCAGCCAGAGTCACGATGTTGAGGGCACTGAAGCTTTCTTT.

This chain joins TRBV20-1 and TRBJ2-5, with D perhaps TRBD2 (6 bases). The CDR3 totals 14 residues. CDR1 and CDR2 (germline): DFQATT, SNEGSKA (reference sequence). Trimming removed 0 bases from V and 5 bases from J, with 13 bases in between. CDR3 in DNA: TGCAGTGCTAGAGATTGGGGGGAGTCTGAGACCCAGTACTTC. Protein: CSARDWGESETQYF.

CDR3 sequence (DNA): TGTGCCATCAGTGAGTCTGAGGGCCGCAATTCACCCCTCCACTTT. Translating it yields CAISESEGRNSPLHF. The rearrangement links TRBV10-3 to TRBJ1-6; D unclear. This CDR3 is 15 amino acids long. Trimming removed 0 bases from V and 7 bases from J, with 10 bases in between. Germline CDR1 is ENHRY and CDR2 is SYGVKD.

The gene calls are TRBV9 and TRBJ2-1; the D gene is possibly TRBD2 (7 bases). This CDR3 is built from 18 residues. V dropped 3 bases and J dropped 3 bases, with 22 bases sitting between them. Germline CDR1 reads SGDLS; CDR2 reads YYNGEE. DNA of the CDR3: TGTGCCAGCAGCGGAGGGGGACTACAAATCCGGGACTACAATGAGCAGTTCTTC. Translating it yields CASSGGGLQIRDYNEQFF.

J is TRBJ2-7 and V is TRBV6-1; D possibly corresponds to TRBD2 (5 bases). The ends were cut back, 7 bases at V and 0 bases at J, with 19 bases in the middle. Germline V gives CDR1 MNHNS, CDR2 SASEGT. The CDR3 contains 16 residues. This CDR3 is CASIGPGNFTSYEQYF. In DNA form, the CDR3 reads TGTGCCAGCATCGGACCGGGGAACTTCACCTCCTACGAGCAGTACTTC.